Reported below is one T cell receptor (beta chain). The antigen remains unidentified. Random hexamers were used to reverse transcribe the RNA input (about 0.5 to 1 ug). The CDR3 of TCR beta was amplified by immunoSEQ multiplex PCR across 54 Vbeta and 13 Jbeta. TCRdb fed the immunoSEQ multiplex PCR reads into MiXCR, producing one record per CDR3 protein. The profile shows about 180,000 distinct CDR3 sequences, 94% of them singletons. Sequencing of TCR beta was performed on blood CD8+ and CD4+ T cells. TEMRA cells were enriched by FACS, and CD4+ and CD8+ T cells were negatively isolated. The CDR3 covers 13 residues. The germline V gene encodes CDR1 SGHAT and CDR2 FQDESV (reference sequence). V was clipped by 5 bases and J by 4 bases, with 8 bases between them. The data stem from a study of CD8 T cells in Susac syndrome. Findings and caveats of the study: An acknowledgment was made by the study that its TCR sequencing and HLA analysis involved relatively few individuals.

The V call is TRBV11-1, the J call TRBJ2-2; D might be TRBD2 (6 bases). The sequence was collected from a human donor with Susac syndrome. Sequenced: CD4+ T cells from PBMCs. CDR3 protein: CASSHGGTGELFF. CDR3 sequence (DNA): TGTGCCAGCAGCCACGGGGGCACCGGGGAGCTGTTTTTT.